This T cell receptor beta chain was recovered during a study of CD4 and CD8 cells across lung adenocarcinoma regions (dated by TCRdb to the late 2010s). Background for the entire study: The study compared tumor centers with tumor margins to examine intratumor heterogeneity of the T cell receptor repertoire.

The donors were patients who had localized lung adenocarcinoma, which is a subtype of non-small cell lung cancer. Samples were obtained from the centers of localized lung adenocarcinomas. For TCR repertoire analysis, CD8+ T cells from tumor tissue were profiled apart from CD4+ T cells. This clonotype appeared a few times. Its antigen remains unidentified. Per-nucleotide qualities are absent, and no much larger clonotype sits a single base away. The library was built by means of PCR. The listed sequencing device is HiSeq X Ten. In TCRdb, the public reads were trimmed at Q25 with fastp and aligned with MiXCR, with productive beta chains retained. A single entry per CDR3 protein holds the most common genes and DNA from its merged rows. The sample profile shows roughly 16,000 distinct CDR3 sequences; 55% of them were found once. In total, the top ten clones hold approximately 30% of the sample. Input material: CD8+ T cells from the center of a lung tumor. Interpreted using the paper, the cell subset or site label stands for: tumor center region. The clonotype originates from a female donor with lung adenocarcinoma. The CD4 and CD8 labels of this study may be unreliable.

The DNA sequence is as follows: TGTGCCACCGCGGACTCGTTCGGAGAGACCCAGTACTTC. Translated, this is CATADSFGETQYF. The chain uses TRBV10-3 and TRBJ2-5; TRBD2 is possibly the D segment (5 matching bases). From the cysteine up to the phenylalanine, the CDR3 has a length of 13 residues. Just CDR3 DNA is preserved here, 39 bases in frame from base 1. V is cut by 10 bases and J by 4 bases, and the space between the germline ends is 16 bases. The germline V gene yields ENHRY for CDR1 and SYGVKD for CDR2.